The rows below give T cell receptor beta chains drawn from one sample of a study of CD8+ T cells in alopecia areata. Some clones are missing from TCRdb's copy, which holds only in-frame ones; the method was immunoSEQ multiplex PCR. The sample yields about 200,000 clones, roughly three fifths seen once. Sequenced: CD8+ T cells sorted from blood. These receptors were obtained from a human donor in good health. CDR3s include the opening cysteine and the closing phenylalanine or tryptophan. D genes are given only for firm matches. Clone size is given for some rows only: seen once, a few or many times, or a class if the clone is expanded.

>TRBJ1-1|.|TRBV29-1|few
TGCAGCGTTGAAGAGGTTGAGGACACTGAAGCTTTCTTT
CSVEEVEDTEAFF
>TRBJ1-2|.|TRBV21-1|.
TGTGCCAGCAGCAAAGTGGGGGTACGCTATGGCTACACCTTC
CASSKVGVRYGYTF
>TRBJ2-1|.|TRBV20-1|once
TGCAGTGCCACACTAGTGGGTGAGCAGTTCTTC
CSATLVGEQFF
>TRBJ1-2|.|TRBV4-1|once
TGCGCCAGCAGCCAAGTACGGTCCGGGGACTATGGCTACACCTTC
CASSQVRSGDYGYTF
>TRBJ1-4|.|TRBV6-5|.
TGTGCCAGCAGTACCCGCCGAAGGGGTGAAAAACTGTTTTTT
CASSTRRRGEKLFF
>TRBJ2-3|TRBD1|TRBV4-1|few
TGCGCCAGCAGCCAAGCTAGTTCAGGACAGGTGGAGGATACGCAGTATTTT
CASSQASSGQVEDTQYF
>TRBJ2-1|.|TRBV29-1|.
TGCAGCGTCATCTACAATGAGCAGTTCTTC
CSVIYNEQFF
>TRBJ2-3|TRBD2|TRBV29-1|.
TGCAGCGTTGACGGGAGGACTAGCGGGGGCACAGATACGCAGTATTTT
CSVDGRTSGGTDTQYF
>TRBJ1-1|.|TRBV13|few
TGTGCCAGCAGCCCACAGGGAAACGCTTTCTTT
CASSPQGNAFF
>TRBJ2-7|TRBD1|TRBV5-4|once
TGTGCCAGCAGCTTGACAGGGGCCCCCTACGAGCAGTACTTC
CASSLTGAPYEQYF
>TRBJ1-2|.|TRBV15|.
TGTGCCACCAGCAGAGACAGGGGCGACCTCTATGGCTACACCTTC
CATSRDRGDLYGYTF
>TRBJ1-6|TRBD1|TRBV6-6|.
TGTGCCAGCAGTCGAGACAGGGCGCTCTATAATTCACCCCTCCACTTT
CASSRDRALYNSPLHF
>TRBJ1-5|.|TRBV6-6|.
TGTGCCAGCGCCTCAAGGGGGGCTTGGGGTCAGCCCCAGCATTTT
CASASRGAWGQPQHF
>TRBJ2-1|TRBD2|TRBV13|.
TGTGCCAGCAGCTTCCCTAGCGGGGGGGAGGGTGAGCAGTTCTTC
CASSFPSGGEGEQFF
>TRBJ1-1|.|TRBV20-1|few
TGCAGAGCGACAGAGAACACTGAAGCTTTCTTT
CRATENTEAFF
>TRBJ1-1|.|TRBV6-5|.
TGTGCCACCCTGGGGGAGGGCCGAATGAACACTGAAGCTTTCTTT
CATLGEGRMNTEAFF
>TRBJ2-7|TRBD1|TRBV9|.
TGTGCCAGCAGCGTAGGGCAGGGGGCCCTCTACGAGCAGTACTTC
CASSVGQGALYEQYF
>TRBJ1-6|.|TRBV6-5|.
TGTGCCAGCAGTTTGACGGGGTCACCCCTCCACTTT
CASSLTGSPLHF
>TRBJ1-1|.|TRBV6-5|.
TGTGCCAGCAGTGAAGGGGACATAACTGAAGCTTTCTTT
CASSEGDITEAFF
>TRBJ1-5|.|TRBV30|.
TGTGCCTGGGGACCCAATCAGCCCCAGCATTTT
CAWGPNQPQHF
>TRBJ1-4|.|TRBV19|few
TGTGCCAGTAGGGAAGAAGGGGGTGAAAAACTGTTTTTT
CASREEGGEKLFF
>TRBJ1-5|TRBD1|TRBV2|.
TGTGCCAGCAGAACAGGGGGGAGCAATCAGCCCCAGCATTTT
CASRTGGSNQPQHF
>TRBJ2-7|.|TRBV5-1|.
TGCGCCAGCAGCTTTCTCTACGAGCAGTACTTC
CASSFLYEQYF
>TRBJ2-3|TRBD2|TRBV29-1|.
TGCAGCGTTGACCGAGAATCCAGCGGGGAGGCGGATACGCAGTATTTT
CSVDRESSGEADTQYF
>TRBJ1-5|.|TRBV4-1|.
TGCGCCAGCAGCCAAAGAGAAGGGAGCAATCAGCCCCAGCATTTT
CASSQREGSNQPQHF
>TRBJ1-5|.|TRBV7-9|.
TGTGCCAGCAGCTTAAGGGGGGCGAATCAGCCCCAGCATTTT
CASSLRGANQPQHF
>TRBJ2-6|.|TRBV5-1|.
TGCGCCAGCAGCTTGGATGGCACTCCGTTCTCTGGGGCCAACGTCCTGACTTTC
CASSLDGTPFSGANVLTF
>TRBJ2-3|.|TRBV14|.
TGTGCCAGCAGCCAAATTCGCACAGATACGCAGTATTTT
CASSQIRTDTQYF
>TRBJ1-4|.|TRBV9|.
TGTGCCAGCAGCGTATCGGGGGGCCGCAGTGAAAAACTGTTTTTT
CASSVSGGRSEKLFF
>TRBJ1-2|.|TRBV6-5|few
TGTGCCAGCAGTGTGGGCCAAAACTATGGCTACACCTTC
CASSVGQNYGYTF
>TRBJ2-7|.|TRBV10-3|.
TGTGCCATCAGTGAGTTCGGCCCCCCACGGGAGCAGTACTTC
CAISEFGPPREQYF
>TRBJ2-5|.|TRBV27|.
TGTGCCAGCAGCGTCGGGGAGACCCAGTACTTC
CASSVGETQYF
>TRBJ1-2|.|TRBV7-6|.
TGTGCCAGCAGCTTAGCCCCCAACGACCCTTATGGCTACACCTTC
CASSLAPNDPYGYTF
>TRBJ1-2|.|TRBV29-1|.
TGCAGCGTTGCCGACCGACTGAACTATGGCTACACCTTC
CSVADRLNYGYTF
>TRBJ2-5|.|TRBV11-2|.
TGTGCCAGCAGCCGGGGAGAGACCCAGTACTTC
CASSRGETQYF
>TRBJ2-1|.|TRBV27|.
TGTGCCAGCAGTTTTGGAAATGAGCAGTTCTTC
CASSFGNEQFF